The 26 T cell receptor beta chains below were found in one sample sequenced in a study of T cells in Graves' hyperthyroidism and ophthalmopathy. RNA transcripts were the template for amplifying TCR beta CDR3 regions. HTBI primers drove first-round RT-PCR of the TCR CDR3. MiXCR, run by TCRdb on the multiplex PCR reads, gives a single entry per CDR3 protein. The sample includes 500,000 to 800,000 distinct CDR3 sequences, around 13% seen only once; the top ten take approximately 12%. The sample was blood. These receptor sequences come from a woman aged 45-59 years with Graves' ophthalmopathy.

There are many counts of this clonotype. V usage is TRBV20-1 and J usage is TRBJ2-2; 7 nucleotides agree with TRBD1. The CDR3 has 16 residues. CDR1 DFQATT and CDR2 SNEGSKA come from the germline V gene (reference sequence). Trimming took 0 bases from V and 7 from J; bases not matched to a gene: 11. CDR3 nucleotides: TGCAGTGCTAGAGATCATCGACAGGGTTCGGGCGGGGAGCTGTTTTTT. Translating it yields CSARDHRQGSGGELFF.

This clonotype was counted many times. The chain has TRBV20-1 and TRBJ2-3, with 11 positions matching TRBD2. CDR3 length: 14 residues. Germline trimming cut 6 bases from V and 2 bases from J; bases unmatched to any gene: 4. CDR1 and CDR2 (germline): DFQATT, SNEGSKA (reference sequence). CDR3 DNA sequence: TGCAGTGCGAGACTAGCGGGGTCCACAGATACGCAGTATTTT. As protein: CSARLAGSTDTQYF.

This clonotype was detected many times. The chain combines TRBV10-3 with TRBJ1-1; D remains unclear. The V gene's germline CDR1 is ENHRY and CDR2 SYGVKD. V was shortened by 4 bases and J by 3 bases, with 9 bases between the two germline ends. The CDR3 has 13 amino acids. CDR3 in DNA: TGTGCCATCAGTGTAAAAGAGGACACTGAAGCTTTCTTT. Its protein product is CAISVKEDTEAFF.

The chain joins TRBV3-1 to TRBJ1-4, with D possibly TRBD1 on 5 matching bases. CDR1 is LGHDT, CDR2 YNNKEL, per germline (reference sequence). Trimming took off 1 base at V and 7 bases at J, with 16 bases between the two ends. The CDR3 sequence is 16 residues long. The CDR3 region is CASSQVSPQGFEKLFF. The CDR3 nucleotides are TGTGCCAGCAGCCAAGTAAGTCCGCAGGGATTTGAAAAACTGTTTTTT.

This rearrangement joins TRBV30 to TRBJ2-1; D ambiguous. The germline gives CDR1 GTSNPN, CDR2 SVGIG (reference sequence). V was cut by 1 base and J by 8 bases, with 15 bases left in between. The CDR3 length is 14 residues. CDR3 amino acids: CAWSEAVFSDEQFF. The CDR3 nucleotides are TGTGCCTGGAGTGAGGCAGTATTTTCAGATGAGCAGTTCTTC.

This clonotype showed up many times. The chain couples TRBV27 to TRBJ2-1; D is uncertain. The CDR3 is 16 residues long. The ends were cut back, 5 bases at V and 0 bases at J, with 14 bases in the middle. CDR1 is MNHEY, CDR2 SMNVEV, per germline (reference sequence). The CDR3 region is CASSGRGRSSYNEQFF. CDR3 DNA sequence: TGTGCCAGCAGTGGCCGAGGTCGAAGCTCCTACAATGAGCAGTTCTTC.

This clonotype was seen repeatedly, ten times or more. V and J are TRBV3-1 and TRBJ2-3, with 8 bases fitting TRBD2. J gave up 3 bases and V 0 bases, and 8 bases lay outside the gene matches. Germline lookup yields CDR1 LGHDT and CDR2 YNNKEL (reference sequence). The length of the CDR3 is 17 residues. The CDR3 coding sequence is TGTGCCAGCAGCCAAGATCGGGCGGGAGGCAGGACAGATACGCAGTATTTT. Protein: CASSQDRAGGRTDTQYF.

This clonotype has at least ten counts. The V gene is TRBV7-3, the J gene TRBJ2-1; 8 bases are shared with TRBD2. CDR1 is SGHTA, CDR2 FQGTGA, per germline. V shed 8 bases and J 2 bases; nucleotides not matched to a gene: 8. CDR3 length: 15 amino acids. The CDR3 DNA reads as TGTGCCAGCGGTACGGGAGGGCCCCCCTACAATGAGCAGTTCTTC. Protein: CASGTGGPPYNEQFF.

Only a few counts were recorded for this clonotype. The genes are TRBV29-1 and TRBJ2-1; D is uncertain. Trimming stripped 4 bases from V and 0 bases from J, with 10 bases between. There are 14 residues in the CDR3. The germline V gene encodes CDR1 SQVTM and CDR2 ANQGSEA. This CDR3 reads CSVVGLSSYNEQFF. The CDR3 DNA is TGCAGCGTTGTAGGGCTAAGCTCCTACAATGAGCAGTTCTTC.

The rearrangement links TRBV4-2 to TRBJ2-3; maybe TRBD2 (6 bases). The CDR3 length is 15 residues. Germline values: CDR1 LGHNA, CDR2 YNFKEQ. V was cut by 6 bases and J by 2 bases, with 15 bases left in between. This CDR3 is CASSPGTSYTDTQYF. CDR3 DNA: TGTGCCAGCAGTCCCGGGACTTCTTACACAGATACGCAGTATTTT.

This clonotype showed up just once. The V call is TRBV2, the J call TRBJ2-7; D gene uncertain. The length of the CDR3 is 15 residues. Germline V gene lookup returns CDR1 SNHLY and CDR2 FYNNEI. V lost 2 bases to trimming and J lost 0 bases, with 11 bases between them. The CDR3 reads CASSEWLEPSYEQYF. CDR3 bases: TGTGCCAGCAGTGAATGGTTAGAACCCTCCTACGAGCAGTACTTC.

Ten or more counts support this clonotype. This chain uses TRBV20-1 with TRBJ2-3, with TRBD2 matching over 9 bases. With V trimmed by 1 base and J by 4 bases, 3 bases remained unmatched. CDR1 DFQATT and CDR2 SNEGSKA come from the germline V gene (reference sequence). The CDR3 sequence is 14 residues long. The chain's CDR3 is CSARAAGGADTQYF. CDR3 bases: TGCAGTGCTAGAGCGGCGGGAGGGGCAGATACGCAGTATTTT.

This clonotype was counted at least ten times. CDR3 DNA sequence: TGTGCCAGCAGTTACTCGAGAGTGAGAGACGAGCAGTACTTC. It encodes CASSYSRVRDEQYF. The chain combines TRBV6-2 or TRBV6-3 with TRBJ2-7; D is unresolved. The CDR3 spans 14 residues. Germline CDR1 reads MNHEY; CDR2 reads SVGEGT. Trimming left V 0 bases short and J 5 bases short, with 11 bases between.

There are many counts of this clonotype. The V call is TRBV11-2, the J call TRBJ2-3; 10 bases align to TRBD2. J lost 2 bases, V lost 3 bases, and 5 bases had no gene match. The V gene's germline CDR1 is SGHAT and CDR2 FQNNGV. CDR3 length equals 16 residues. For the CDR3, the DNA is TGTGCCAGCAGCTTCAGACTAGCGGGCATCACAGATACGCAGTATTTT. Amino acid sequence: CASSFRLAGITDTQYF.

This clonotype was recorded a few times. This rearrangement joins TRBV19 to TRBJ1-2; the D gene is possibly TRBD1 (6 bases). The germline CDR1 and CDR2 sequences are LNHDA and SQIVND (reference sequence). V lost 5 bases and J 2 bases, leaving 9 bases between the germline ends. The CDR3 runs 13 residues. CDR3 protein: CASSWTENYGYTF. Written as DNA, the CDR3 is TGTGCCAGTAGTTGGACAGAAAACTATGGCTACACCTTC.

The chain is built from TRBV6-1 and TRBJ2-1; TRBD2 matches at 7 bases. The CDR3 runs 16 residues. V shed 4 bases and J 7 bases; nucleotides not matched to a gene: 13. CDR1 and CDR2 from the germline V gene are MNHNS and SASEGT. CDR3 region: CASSAPGGRRGNEQFF. The CDR3 DNA sequence: TGTGCCAGCAGTGCGCCCGGGGGGAGAAGGGGAAATGAGCAGTTCTTC.

V gene TRBV6-1 combines with J gene TRBJ2-7; 10 bases are shared with TRBD1. CDR3 length: 13 amino acids. The trim removed 6 bases at V and 8 bases at J, leaving 7 bases unmatched. Germline V gene lookup returns CDR1 MNHNS and CDR2 SASEGT. CDR3 protein: CASRGQGISKQYF. CDR3 nucleotide sequence: TGTGCCAGCAGGGGACAGGGGATTTCGAAGCAGTACTTC.

This clonotype has ten or more counts. This rearrangement joins TRBV7-2 to TRBJ2-2; 9 bases match TRBD2. CDR1 and CDR2 from the germline V gene are SGHTA and FQGNSA. The CDR3 runs to 17 residues. With 1 base clipped from V and 6 bases from J, the junction kept 9 bases outside the gene matches. In DNA, the CDR3 is TGTGCCAGCAGCTTAGTGTTCCCTAGCGGGAATTCCGGGGAGCTGTTTTTT. It codes for CASSLVFPSGNSGELFF.

There are many counts of this clonotype. J is TRBJ2-2 and V is TRBV3-1; D might be TRBD1 or TRBD2, each matching 5 bases. Trimming shortened V by 5 bases and J by 6 bases, and 13 bases separated the two germline ends. Germline CDR1 is LGHDT and CDR2 is YNNKEL (reference sequence). This CDR3 has 14 residues. The CDR3 loop reads CASSEGTYSGELFF. In DNA form, the CDR3 reads TGTGCCAGCAGCGAAGGGACGTATTCCGGGGAGCTGTTTTTT.

This clonotype showed up many times. The V and J genes are TRBV9 and TRBJ2-1; 10 nucleotides match TRBD1. CDR1 is SGDLS, CDR2 YYNGEE, per germline. Unmatched junction bases numbered 5, after V lost 1 base and J lost 4 bases. This CDR3 is built from 16 residues. CDR3 nucleotide sequence: TGTGCCAGCAGCGTAACTCCGGGACAGGGGTACAATGAGCAGTTCTTC. Translating it yields CASSVTPGQGYNEQFF.

This chain uses TRBV19 with TRBJ1-1; 9 nucleotides line up with TRBD1. The V and J ends lost 3 bases and 0 bases, in that order; junction bases with no gene match: 5. The germline CDR1 and CDR2 sequences are LNHDA and SQIVND (reference sequence). The CDR3 totals 16 residues. CDR3 sequence: CASSIWGQGMNTEAFF. The CDR3, as DNA: TGTGCCAGTAGTATTTGGGGACAGGGAATGAACACTGAAGCTTTCTTT.

This clonotype came up many times. The V and J genes are TRBV28 and TRBJ2-1; D possibly corresponds to TRBD2 (6 bases). Germline CDR1 MDHEN, CDR2 SYDVKM. V was shortened by 3 bases and J by 0 bases, with 12 bases between the two germline ends. The CDR3 runs 16 residues. Written as DNA, the CDR3 is TGTGCCAGCAGTTTGGGACTTCGGATCTCCTACAATGAGCAGTTCTTC. Translated: CASSLGLRISYNEQFF.

This clonotype was picked up many times. The CDR3 reads CASSSLPWQGYTEAFF. DNA of the CDR3: TGTGCCAGTAGTAGTTTGCCGTGGCAGGGGTACACTGAAGCTTTCTTT. The chain carries TRBV19 and TRBJ1-1, with TRBD1 as a possible D gene (6 bases). The CDR3 covers 16 residues. The V gene lost 4 bases and the J gene lost 3 bases, with 18 bases spanning the gap. The germline V gene has CDR1 LNHDA and CDR2 SQIVND (reference sequence).

This clonotype showed up just a few times. The chain couples TRBV29-1 to TRBJ2-7; TRBD1 matches at 7 bases. V trimming: 3 bases; J trimming: 2 bases; junction bases outside the gene matches: 4. The CDR3 runs 13 residues. The germline V gene encodes CDR1 SQVTM and CDR2 ANQGSEA. The CDR3: CSVDGQGAYEQYF. The CDR3 DNA reads TGCAGCGTTGACGGCCAGGGGGCCTACGAGCAGTACTTC.

This chain uses TRBV6-1 with TRBJ2-1, with 15 positions matching TRBD2. The J segment lost 4 bases and the V segment lost 5 bases, leaving 6 bases of the junction unmatched. The germline CDR1 and CDR2 sequences are MNHNS and SASEGT. The CDR3 is 17 amino acids. CDR3 bases: TGTGCCAGCAGTCATGGACTAGCGGGAGGGGGATACAATGAGCAGTTCTTC. Amino acids: CASSHGLAGGGYNEQFF.

This clonotype appeared a few times. The chain is built from TRBV20-1 and TRBJ2-1; 9 nucleotides match TRBD2. The CDR3 sequence is 15 residues long. Germline loops: CDR1 DFQATT, CDR2 SNEGSKA (reference sequence). Losses at the gene ends were 3 bases for V and 7 bases for J; bases not matched to a gene: 10. CDR3 sequence reads: CSASGDGGRVNEQFF. The CDR3 nucleotides are TGCAGTGCTAGCGGCGATGGCGGGAGGGTAAATGAGCAGTTCTTC.